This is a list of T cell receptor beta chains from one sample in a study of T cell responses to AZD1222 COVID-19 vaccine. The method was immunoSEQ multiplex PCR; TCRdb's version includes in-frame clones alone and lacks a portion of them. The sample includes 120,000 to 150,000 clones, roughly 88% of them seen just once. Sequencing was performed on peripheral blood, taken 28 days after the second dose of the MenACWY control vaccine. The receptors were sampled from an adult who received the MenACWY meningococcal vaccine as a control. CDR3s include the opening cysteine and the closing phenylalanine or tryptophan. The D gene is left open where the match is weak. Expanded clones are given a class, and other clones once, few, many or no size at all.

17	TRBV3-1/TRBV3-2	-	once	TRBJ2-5	CASSGWLGGRDQETQYF	TGTGCCAGCAGCGGATGGCTTGGGGGGAGAGACCAAGAGACCCAGTACTTC
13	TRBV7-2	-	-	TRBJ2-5	CASSSEQRRTQYF	TGTGCCAGCAGCTCGGAGCAGAGGAGGACCCAGTACTTC
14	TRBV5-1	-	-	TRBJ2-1	CASSLEGLYNEQFF	TGCGCCAGCAGCTTGGAAGGTCTCTACAATGAGCAGTTCTTC
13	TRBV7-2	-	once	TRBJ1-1	CASSLGTSFEAFF	TGTGCCAGCAGCTTAGGGACGTCCTTTGAAGCTTTCTTT
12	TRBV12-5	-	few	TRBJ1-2	CASGQGIGGYTF	TGTGCTAGTGGGCAGGGTATTGGTGGCTACACCTTC
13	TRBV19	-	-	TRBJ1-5	CASSIGRDQPQHF	TGTGCCAGTAGTATAGGCAGGGATCAGCCCCAGCATTTT
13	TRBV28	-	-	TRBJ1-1	CASNGGTYTEAFF	TGTGCCAGCAATGGGGGCACTTACACTGAAGCTTTCTTT
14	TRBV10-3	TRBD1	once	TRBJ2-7	CAISAQGGAYEQYF	TGTGCCATCAGTGCACAGGGGGGCGCCTACGAGCAGTACTTC
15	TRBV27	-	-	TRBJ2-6	CASSRPTMGDNVLTF	TGTGCCAGCAGCCGCCCTACGATGGGTGACAACGTCCTGACTTTC
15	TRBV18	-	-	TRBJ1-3	CASSSGTNNGNTIYF	TGTGCCAGCTCGTCCGGGACGAATAATGGAAACACCATATATTTT
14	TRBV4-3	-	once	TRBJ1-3	CASSQVVRVNTIYF	TGCGCCAGCAGCCAGGTGGTGAGGGTAAACACCATATATTTT